The clone carrying this TCR beta chain was detected a few times. Germline-derived CDR1 and CDR2 are DFQATT and SNEGSKA (reference sequence). The CDR3 sequence is 18 residues long. Trimming shortened V by 3 bases and J by 6 bases, and 30 bases separated the two germline ends. This record comes from a study of T-cell reconstitution after alpha-beta-depleted transplantation in children. The TCRbeta library was prepared with unique molecular identifiers. From the PCR reads, TCRdb called clonotypes with MiXCR, one entry per CDR3 protein. The sample shows roughly 490,000 distinct CDR3 sequences, around 10% of them seen only once.

The material sequenced was PBMCs, mostly from graft donor cells, taken 180 days after TCRalphabeta/CD19-depleted stem cell transplant. The receptor's source is a female patient between 2 and 15 years old who had a stem cell transplant for aplastic anemia, so the T cells may come from the graft donor. The J gene is TRBJ2-7, the V gene TRBV20-1, with a tentative D call TRBD1 (6 bases). The CDR3 DNA sequence: TGCAGTGCTAGGGATCCGGGCAGGGGAATGAGAAACGTGTTCGAGCAGTACTTC. As protein: CSARDPGRGMRNVFEQYF.